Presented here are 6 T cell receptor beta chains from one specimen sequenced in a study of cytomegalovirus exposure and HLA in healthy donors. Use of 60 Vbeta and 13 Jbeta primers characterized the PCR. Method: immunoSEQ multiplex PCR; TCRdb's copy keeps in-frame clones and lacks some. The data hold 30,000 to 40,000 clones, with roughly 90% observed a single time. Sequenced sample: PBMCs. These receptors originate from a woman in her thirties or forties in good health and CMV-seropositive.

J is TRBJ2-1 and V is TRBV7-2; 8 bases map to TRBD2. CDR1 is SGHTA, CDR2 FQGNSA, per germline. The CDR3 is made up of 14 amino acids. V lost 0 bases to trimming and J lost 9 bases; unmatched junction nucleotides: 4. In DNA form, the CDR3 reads TGTGCCAGCAGCTTAGCCAGTCGGGGGGGTGAGCAGTTCTTC. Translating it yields CASSLASRGGEQFF.

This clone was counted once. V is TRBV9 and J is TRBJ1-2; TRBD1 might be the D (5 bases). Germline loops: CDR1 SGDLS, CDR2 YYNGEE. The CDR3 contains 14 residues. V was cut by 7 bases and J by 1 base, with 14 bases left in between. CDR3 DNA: TGTGCCAGCTCCGTGGGGGGTGGTAACTATGGCTACACCTTC. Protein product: CASSVGGGNYGYTF.

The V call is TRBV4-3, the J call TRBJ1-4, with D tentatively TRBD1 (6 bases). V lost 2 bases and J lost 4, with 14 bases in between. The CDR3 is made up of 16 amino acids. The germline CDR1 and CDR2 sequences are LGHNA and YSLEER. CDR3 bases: TGCGCCAGCAGCCAATCGCCGACAGGCAGTAATGAAAAACTGTTTTTT. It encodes CASSQSPTGSNEKLFF.

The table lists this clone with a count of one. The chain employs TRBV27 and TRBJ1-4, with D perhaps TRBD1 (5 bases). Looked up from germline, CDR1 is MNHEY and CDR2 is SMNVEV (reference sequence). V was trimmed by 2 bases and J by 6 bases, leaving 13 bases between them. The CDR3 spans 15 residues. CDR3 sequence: CASSLAGRSDEKLFF. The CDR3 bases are TGTGCCAGCAGTTTAGCGGGGCGAAGCGATGAAAAACTGTTTTTT.

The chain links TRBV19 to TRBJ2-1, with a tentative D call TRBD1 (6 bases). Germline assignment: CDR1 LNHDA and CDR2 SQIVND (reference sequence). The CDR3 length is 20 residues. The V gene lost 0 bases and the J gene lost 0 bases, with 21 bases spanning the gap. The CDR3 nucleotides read TGTGCCAGTAGTATAGAGCCCTATTTCTTGGACAGCCGCTCCTACAATGAGCAGTTCTTC. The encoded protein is CASSIEPYFLDSRSYNEQFF.

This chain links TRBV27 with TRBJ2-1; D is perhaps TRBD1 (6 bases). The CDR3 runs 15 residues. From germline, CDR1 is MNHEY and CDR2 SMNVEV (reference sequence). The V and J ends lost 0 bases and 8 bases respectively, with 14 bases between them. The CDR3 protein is CASSLSNVQGDEQFF. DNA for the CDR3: TGTGCCAGCAGTTTATCGAACGTACAGGGCGATGAGCAGTTCTTC.